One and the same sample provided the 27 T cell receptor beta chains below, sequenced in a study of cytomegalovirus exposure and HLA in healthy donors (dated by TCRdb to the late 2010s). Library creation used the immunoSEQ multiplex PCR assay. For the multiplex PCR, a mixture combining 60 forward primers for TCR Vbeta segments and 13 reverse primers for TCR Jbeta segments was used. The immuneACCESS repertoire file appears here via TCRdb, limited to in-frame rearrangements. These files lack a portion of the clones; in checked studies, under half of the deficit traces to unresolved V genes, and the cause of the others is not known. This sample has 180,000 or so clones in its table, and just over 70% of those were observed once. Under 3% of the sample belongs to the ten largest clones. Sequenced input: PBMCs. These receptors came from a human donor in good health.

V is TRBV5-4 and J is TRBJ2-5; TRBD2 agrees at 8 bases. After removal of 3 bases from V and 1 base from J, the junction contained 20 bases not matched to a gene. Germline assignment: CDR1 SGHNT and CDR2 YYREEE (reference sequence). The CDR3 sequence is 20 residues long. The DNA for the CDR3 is TGTGCCAGCAGCTCCTACGGGGGCGGGGGGCGCCAAGTCGGCCAAGAGACCCAGTACTTC. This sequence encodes CASSSYGGGGRQVGQETQYF.

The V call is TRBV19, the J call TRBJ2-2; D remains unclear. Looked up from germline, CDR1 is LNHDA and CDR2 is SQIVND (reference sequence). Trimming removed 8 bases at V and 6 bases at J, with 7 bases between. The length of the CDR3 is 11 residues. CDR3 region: CASSFSGELFF. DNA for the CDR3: TGTGCCAGTTCTTTTTCCGGGGAGCTGTTTTTT.

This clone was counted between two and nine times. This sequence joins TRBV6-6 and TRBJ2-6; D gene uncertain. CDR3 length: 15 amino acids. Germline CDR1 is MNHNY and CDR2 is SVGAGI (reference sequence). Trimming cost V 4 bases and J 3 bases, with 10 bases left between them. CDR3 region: CASSSSRGGANVLTF. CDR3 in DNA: TGTGCCAGCAGTTCGTCTAGAGGTGGGGCCAACGTCCTGACTTTC.

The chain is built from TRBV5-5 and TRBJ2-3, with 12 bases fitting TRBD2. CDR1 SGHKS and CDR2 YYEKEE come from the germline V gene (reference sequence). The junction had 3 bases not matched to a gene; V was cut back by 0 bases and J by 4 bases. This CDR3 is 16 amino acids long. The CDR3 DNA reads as TGTGCCAGCAGCTTGGCCTCTAGCGGGGGGGCAGATACGCAGTATTTT. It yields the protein CASSLASSGGADTQYF.

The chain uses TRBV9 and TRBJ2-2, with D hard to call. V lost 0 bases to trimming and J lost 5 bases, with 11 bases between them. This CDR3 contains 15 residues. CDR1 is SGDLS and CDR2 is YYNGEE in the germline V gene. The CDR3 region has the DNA TGTGCCAGCAGCGTAGGGGCCGTCACGACCGGGGAGCTGTTTTTT. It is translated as CASSVGAVTTGELFF. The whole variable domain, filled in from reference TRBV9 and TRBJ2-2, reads DSGVTQTPKHLITATGQRVTLRCSPRSGDLSVYWYQQSLDQGLQFLIQYYNGEERAKGNILERFSAQQFPDLHSELNLSSLELGDSALYFCASSVGAVTTGELFFGEGSRLTVL.

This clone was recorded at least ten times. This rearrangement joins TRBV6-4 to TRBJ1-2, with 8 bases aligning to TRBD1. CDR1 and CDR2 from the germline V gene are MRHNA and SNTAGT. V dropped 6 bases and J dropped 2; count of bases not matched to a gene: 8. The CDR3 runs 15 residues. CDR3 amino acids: CASSPMQGANYGYTF. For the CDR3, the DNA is TGTGCCAGCAGCCCGATGCAGGGGGCGAACTATGGCTACACCTTC.

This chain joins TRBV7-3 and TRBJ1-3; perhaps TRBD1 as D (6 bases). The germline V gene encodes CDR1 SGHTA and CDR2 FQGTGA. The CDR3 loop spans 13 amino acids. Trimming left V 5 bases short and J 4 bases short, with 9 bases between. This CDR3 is CASSQGNGNTIYF. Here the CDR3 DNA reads TGTGCCAGCAGCCAGGGGAACGGAAACACCATATATTTT.

The CDR3 loop is CASSPLSSGQSYGYTF. CDR3 nucleotides: TGTGCCAGCAGCCCCCTGTCTTCCGGACAGTCCTATGGCTACACCTTC. The chain is built from TRBV5-5 and TRBJ1-2; perhaps TRBD1 as D (6 bases). The germline gives CDR1 SGHKS, CDR2 YYEKEE (reference sequence). The CDR3 consists of 16 residues. Deletions cut 4 bases from V and 4 bases from J, with 20 bases between. The whole variable domain, remainder taken from reference TRBV5-5 and TRBJ1-2, is DAGVTQSPTHLIKTRGQQVTLRCSPISGHKSVSWYQQVLGQGPQFIFQYYEKEERGRGNFPDRFSARQFPNYSSELNVNALLLGDSALYLCASSPLSSGQSYGYTFGSGTRLTVV.

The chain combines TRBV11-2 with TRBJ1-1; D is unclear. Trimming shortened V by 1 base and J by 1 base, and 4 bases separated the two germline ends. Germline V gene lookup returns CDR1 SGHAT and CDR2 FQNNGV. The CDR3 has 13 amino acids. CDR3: CASSLGRNTEAFF. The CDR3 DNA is TGTGCCAGCAGCTTAGGCAGGAACACTGAAGCTTTCTTT.

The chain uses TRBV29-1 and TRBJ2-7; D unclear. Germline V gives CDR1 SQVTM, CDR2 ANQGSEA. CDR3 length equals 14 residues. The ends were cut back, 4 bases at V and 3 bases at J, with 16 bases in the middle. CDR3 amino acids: CSVVRGTPFYEQYF. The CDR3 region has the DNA TGCAGCGTTGTTCGCGGTACACCTTTCTACGAGCAGTACTTC.

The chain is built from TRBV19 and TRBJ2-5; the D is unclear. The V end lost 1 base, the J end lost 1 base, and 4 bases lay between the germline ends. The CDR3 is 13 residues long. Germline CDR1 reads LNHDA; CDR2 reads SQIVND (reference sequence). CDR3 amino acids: CASSIAGQETQYF. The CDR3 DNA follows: TGTGCCAGTAGTATAGCGGGCCAAGAGACCCAGTACTTC.

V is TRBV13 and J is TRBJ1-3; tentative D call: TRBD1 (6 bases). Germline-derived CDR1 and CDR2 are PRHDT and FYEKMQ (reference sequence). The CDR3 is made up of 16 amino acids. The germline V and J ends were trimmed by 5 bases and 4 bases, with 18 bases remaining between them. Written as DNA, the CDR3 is TGTGCCAGCAGCCCAGCGGGGCAGGGGAACGGAAACACCATATATTTT. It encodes CASSPAGQGNGNTIYF.

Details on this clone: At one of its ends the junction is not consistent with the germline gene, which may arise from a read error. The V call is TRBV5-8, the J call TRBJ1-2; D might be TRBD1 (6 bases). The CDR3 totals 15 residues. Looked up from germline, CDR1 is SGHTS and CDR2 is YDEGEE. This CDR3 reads CASSLPWTASSFVAF. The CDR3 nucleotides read TGTGCCAGCAGCCTCCCATGGACAGCCTCCTCTTTCGTCGCCTTC.

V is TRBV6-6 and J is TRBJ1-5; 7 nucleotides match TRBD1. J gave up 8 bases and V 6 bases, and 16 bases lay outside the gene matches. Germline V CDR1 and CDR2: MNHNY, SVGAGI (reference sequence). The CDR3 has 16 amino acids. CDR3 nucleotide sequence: TGTGCCAGCAGCCCCCCCGAAGACAGGGTCCTCGAGCCCCAGCATTTT. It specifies CASSPPEDRVLEPQHF.

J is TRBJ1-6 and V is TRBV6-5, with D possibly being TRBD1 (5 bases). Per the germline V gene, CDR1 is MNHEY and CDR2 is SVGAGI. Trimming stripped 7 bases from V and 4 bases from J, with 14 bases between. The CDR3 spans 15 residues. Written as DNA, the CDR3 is TGTGCCAGCACCACCCCGACAGATTATAATTCACCCCTCCACTTT. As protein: CASTTPTDYNSPLHF.

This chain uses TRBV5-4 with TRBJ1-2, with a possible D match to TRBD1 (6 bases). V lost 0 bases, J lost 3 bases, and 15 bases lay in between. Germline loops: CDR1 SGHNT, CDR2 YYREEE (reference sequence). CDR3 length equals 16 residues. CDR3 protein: CASSLARGNVDYGYTF. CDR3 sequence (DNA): TGTGCCAGCAGCTTGGCCAGGGGTAATGTGGACTATGGCTACACCTTC.

The CDR3, as DNA: TGCGCCAGCAGCTTGGACGGGACTACTAATTCACCCCTCCACTTT. It specifies CASSLDGTTNSPLHF. The gene calls are TRBV5-1 and TRBJ1-6; tentatively, D is TRBD1 (5 bases). Germline assignment: CDR1 SGHRS and CDR2 YFSETQ. The CDR3 contains 15 residues. Between the trimmed V and J ends, which lost 0 bases and 6 bases, there was a span of 10 bases.

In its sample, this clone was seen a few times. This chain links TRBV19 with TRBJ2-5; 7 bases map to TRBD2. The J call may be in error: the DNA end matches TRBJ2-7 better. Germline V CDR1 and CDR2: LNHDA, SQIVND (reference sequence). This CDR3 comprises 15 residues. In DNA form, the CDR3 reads TGTGCCAGTAGAAGGAGGGGACTATCCTCCTACGAGCAGTACTTC. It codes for CASRRRGLSSYEQYF.

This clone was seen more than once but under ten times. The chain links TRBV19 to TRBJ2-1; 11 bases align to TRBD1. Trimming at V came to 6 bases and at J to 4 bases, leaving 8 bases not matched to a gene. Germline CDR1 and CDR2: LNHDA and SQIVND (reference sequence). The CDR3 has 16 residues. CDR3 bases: TGTGCCAGTAGACTAAAGGGACAGGGGGTATACAATGAGCAGTTCTTC. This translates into CASRLKGQGVYNEQFF.

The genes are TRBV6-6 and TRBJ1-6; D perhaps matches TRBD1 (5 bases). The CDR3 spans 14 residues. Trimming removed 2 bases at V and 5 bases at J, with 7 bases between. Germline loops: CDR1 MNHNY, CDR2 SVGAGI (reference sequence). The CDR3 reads CASSYTGDNSPLHF. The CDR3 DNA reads TGTGCCAGCAGTTACACGGGGGATAATTCACCCCTCCACTTT.

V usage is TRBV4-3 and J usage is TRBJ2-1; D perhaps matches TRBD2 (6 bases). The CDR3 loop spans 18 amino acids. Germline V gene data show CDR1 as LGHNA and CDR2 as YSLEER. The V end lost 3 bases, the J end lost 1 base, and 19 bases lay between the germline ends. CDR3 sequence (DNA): TGCGCCAGCAGCCAGGGGCTAGCAGCGGAGGGTTCCTACAATGAGCAGTTCTTC. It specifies CASSQGLAAEGSYNEQFF.

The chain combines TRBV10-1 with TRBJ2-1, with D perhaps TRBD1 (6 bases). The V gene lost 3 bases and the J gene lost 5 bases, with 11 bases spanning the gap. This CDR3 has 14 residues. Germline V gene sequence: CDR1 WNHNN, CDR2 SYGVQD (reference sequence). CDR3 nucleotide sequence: TGCGCCAGCAGTGATACAGGGTGGGACAATGAGCAGTTCTTC. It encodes CASSDTGWDNEQFF.

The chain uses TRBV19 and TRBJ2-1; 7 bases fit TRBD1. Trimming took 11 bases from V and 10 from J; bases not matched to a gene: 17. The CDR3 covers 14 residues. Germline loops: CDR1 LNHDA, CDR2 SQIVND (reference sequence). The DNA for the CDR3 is TGTGCCTCCATGGAGAGGGGGCGGGTAAAAGAGCAGTTCTTC. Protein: CASMERGRVKEQFF.

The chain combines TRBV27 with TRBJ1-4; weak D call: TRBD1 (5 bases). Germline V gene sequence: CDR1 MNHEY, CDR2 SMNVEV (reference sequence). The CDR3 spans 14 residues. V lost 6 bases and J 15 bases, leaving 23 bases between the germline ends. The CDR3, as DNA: TGTGCCAGCAGCCCGCGGGGGGGAGGGCTTATGGTGTTTTTT. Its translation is CASSPRGGGLMVFF.

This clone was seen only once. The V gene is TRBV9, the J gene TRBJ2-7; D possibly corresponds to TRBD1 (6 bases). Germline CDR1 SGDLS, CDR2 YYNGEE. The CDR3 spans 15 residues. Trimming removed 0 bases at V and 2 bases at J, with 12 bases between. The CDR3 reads CASSVEDSETYEQYF. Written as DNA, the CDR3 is TGTGCCAGCAGCGTAGAGGACAGTGAAACCTACGAGCAGTACTTC. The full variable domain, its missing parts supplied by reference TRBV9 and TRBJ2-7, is DSGVTQTPKHLITATGQRVTLRCSPRSGDLSVYWYQQSLDQGLQFLIQYYNGEERAKGNILERFSAQQFPDLHSELNLSSLELGDSALYFCASSVEDSETYEQYFGPGTRLTVT.

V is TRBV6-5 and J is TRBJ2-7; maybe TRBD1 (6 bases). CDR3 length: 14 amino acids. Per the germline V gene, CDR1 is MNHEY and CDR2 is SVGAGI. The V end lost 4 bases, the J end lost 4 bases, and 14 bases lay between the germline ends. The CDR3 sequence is CASSLTGTPYEQYF. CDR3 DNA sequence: TGTGCCAGCAGTTTGACCGGGACACCATACGAGCAGTACTTC.

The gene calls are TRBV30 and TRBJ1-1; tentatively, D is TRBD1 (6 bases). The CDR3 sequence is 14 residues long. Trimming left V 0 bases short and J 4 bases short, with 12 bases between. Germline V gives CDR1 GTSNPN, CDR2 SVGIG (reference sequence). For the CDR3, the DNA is TGTGCCTGGAGTGTAAGGGGGTACAGCACTGAAGCTTTCTTT. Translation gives CAWSVRGYSTEAFF.